This T cell receptor (beta chain) was retrieved from a study of blood T cell repertoires in COVID-19 (dated by TCRdb to the early 2020s). About the investigation overall: Samples covering the acute and convalescent phases of COVID-19 were provided by collaborators in the United States, Italy and Spain. A de-identified subject ID, COVID-19 status, age in years and sex were almost always included in the sample metadata. The material from the prospective study consisted of cDNA or gDNA derived from T cells, B-cell-depleted T cells, or PBMCs. Samples were obtained from the ongoing ImmuneRACE study (first 160 participants) and from over a thousand subjects provided by 6 global collaborators. HLA class I and class II types, where available, came from metadata supplied by the sample provider rather than from assay-based typing. The repertoires were released in a freely available public database intended as a resource for research on the immune response to SARS-CoV-2. The dataset comprised deeply sampled blood TCRbeta repertoires from subjects exposed to, actively infected with, or recovered from COVID-19.

Whole blood was collected in K2EDTA tubes by collaborating institutions according to the institutions' own protocols. Collaborator samples were shipped for TCRbeta analysis as frozen whole blood, isolated PBMCs, or DNA extracted from either sample type. To note about this clone: The antigen this receptor binds is unknown. It has no much larger one-base neighbor in the sample; base qualities were not kept.

General conclusions and limits of the study: How much clinical and demographic metadata was included differed by source and by participant, and the metadata was provided uncurated.

Unmatched junction bases come to 4, with V trimmed by 11 bases and J by 5 bases. CDR1 KGHSH and CDR2 LQKENI are derived from the germline V gene. The CDR3 starts with the cysteine, ends with the phenylalanine, and has 12 residues. CDR3 DNA is the only sequence kept; it has 36 bases, read in frame from the first base. TCRbeta CDR3 regions were amplified from genomic DNA using the immunoSEQ Assay, a bias-controlled multiplex PCR. In the authors' own workflow: Within the assay, amplification of reference gene primers was used to estimate how many nucleated cells each sample contained. To quantify the absolute abundance of each unique TCRbeta CDR3 rearrangement, sequence reads were collapsed and filtered. For each sample, productive Simpson clonality was calculated as the square root of Simpson's diversity index over productive rearrangements. TCRdb stores this immuneACCESS table with in-frame sequences only. Part of the clones is absent; in the studies checked, under half of the shortfall reflects unresolved V genes, and no reason is known for the rest. That table is the source of V, J and clone size, and D and trimming were worked out from the DNA. This sample gives approximately 89,000 clones in total; 80% of them show up just once. The top ten clones comprise around 20% of the sample.

This receptor chain uses TRBV18 and TRBJ1-4, and 8 bases in between align with TRBD1. Sequenced sample: peripheral blood. The sequence derives from a human donor in a cohort sampled during active COVID-19. The CDR3 region: CAGRTGNEKLFF. The base sequence is TGTGCCGGGCGGACAGGGAATGAAAAACTGTTTTTT.